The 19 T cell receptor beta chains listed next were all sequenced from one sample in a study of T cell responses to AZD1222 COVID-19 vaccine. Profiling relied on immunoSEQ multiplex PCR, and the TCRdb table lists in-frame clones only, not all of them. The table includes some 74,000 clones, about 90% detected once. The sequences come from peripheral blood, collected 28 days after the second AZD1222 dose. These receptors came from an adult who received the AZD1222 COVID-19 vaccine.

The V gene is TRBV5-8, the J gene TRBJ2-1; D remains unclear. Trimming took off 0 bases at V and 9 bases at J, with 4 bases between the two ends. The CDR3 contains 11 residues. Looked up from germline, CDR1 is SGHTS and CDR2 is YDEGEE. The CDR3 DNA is TGTGCCAGCAGCTTGGTTAGTGAGCAGTTCTTC. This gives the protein CASSLVSEQFF.

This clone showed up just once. The CDR3 DNA follows: TGTGCCTGGAGTTCGGGGAACCAAGAGACCCAGTACTTC. This encodes CAWSSGNQETQYF. The rearrangement uses TRBV30 and TRBJ2-5; D perhaps matches TRBD2 (5 bases). V dropped 2 bases and J dropped 0 bases, with 7 bases sitting between them. The CDR3 runs to 13 residues. The germline CDR1 and CDR2 sequences are GTSNPN and SVGIG (reference sequence).

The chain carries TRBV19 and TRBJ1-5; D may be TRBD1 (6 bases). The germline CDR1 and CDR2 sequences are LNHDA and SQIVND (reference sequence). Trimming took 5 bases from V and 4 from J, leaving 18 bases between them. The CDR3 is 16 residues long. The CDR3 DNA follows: TGTGCCAGTAGTGACGGACCGCCGGGGGCAAATCAGCCCCAGCATTTT. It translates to CASSDGPPGANQPQHF.

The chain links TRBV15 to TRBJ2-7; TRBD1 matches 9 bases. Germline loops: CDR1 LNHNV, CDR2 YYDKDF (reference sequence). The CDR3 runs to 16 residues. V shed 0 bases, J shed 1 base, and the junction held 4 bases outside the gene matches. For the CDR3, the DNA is TGTGCCACCAGCAGAGAAGGGACAGGGTGGTCCTACGAGCAGTACTTC. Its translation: CATSREGTGWSYEQYF.

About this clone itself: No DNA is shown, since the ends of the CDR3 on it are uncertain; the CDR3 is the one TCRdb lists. This CDR3 reads CASSKVGTGSREQYF. The chain uses TRBV21-1 and TRBJ2-7; the table names TRBD1, a call not compared with the DNA. TRBV21-1 counts as a pseudogene. Termini included, the CDR3 measures 15 amino acids.

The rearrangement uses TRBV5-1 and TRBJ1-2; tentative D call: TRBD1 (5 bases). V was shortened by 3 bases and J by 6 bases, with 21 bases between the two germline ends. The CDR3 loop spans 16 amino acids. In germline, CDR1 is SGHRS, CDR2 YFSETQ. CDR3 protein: CASSSGGVTVDNGYTF. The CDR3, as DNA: TGCGCCAGCAGCTCCGGGGGTGTTACAGTGGACAATGGCTACACCTTC.

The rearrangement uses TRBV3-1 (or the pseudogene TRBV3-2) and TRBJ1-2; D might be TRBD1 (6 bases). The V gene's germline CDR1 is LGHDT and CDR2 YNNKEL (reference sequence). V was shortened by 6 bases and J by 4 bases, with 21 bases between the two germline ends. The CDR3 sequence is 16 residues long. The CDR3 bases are TGTGCCAGCAGAAAAGAAGCAACAGGGAACTTCTATGGCTACACCTTC. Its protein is CASRKEATGNFYGYTF.

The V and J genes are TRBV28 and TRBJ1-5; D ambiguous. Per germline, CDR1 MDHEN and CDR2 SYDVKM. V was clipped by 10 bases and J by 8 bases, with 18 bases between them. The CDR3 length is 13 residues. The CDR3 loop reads CATVTRPWEPQHF. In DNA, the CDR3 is TGTGCCACTGTAACACGTCCTTGGGAGCCCCAGCATTTT.

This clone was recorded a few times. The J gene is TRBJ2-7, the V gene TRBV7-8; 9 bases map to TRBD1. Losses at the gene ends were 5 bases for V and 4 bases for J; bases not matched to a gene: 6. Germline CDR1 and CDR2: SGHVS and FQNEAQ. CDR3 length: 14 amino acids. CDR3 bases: TGTGCCAGCAGCCCAGGGACAGGGTCATACGAGCAGTACTTC. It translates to CASSPGTGSYEQYF.

CDR3 region: CASSYGAGGPIGELFF. DNA for the CDR3: TGTGCCAGCAGTTACGGTGCGGGGGGGCCTATCGGGGAGCTGTTTTTT. The rearrangement uses TRBV6-5 and TRBJ2-2; 9 bases agree with TRBD2. This CDR3 region has 16 residues. Trimming removed 2 bases from V and 7 bases from J; junction bases left unmatched: 8. Germline V gene sequence: CDR1 MNHEY, CDR2 SVGAGI.

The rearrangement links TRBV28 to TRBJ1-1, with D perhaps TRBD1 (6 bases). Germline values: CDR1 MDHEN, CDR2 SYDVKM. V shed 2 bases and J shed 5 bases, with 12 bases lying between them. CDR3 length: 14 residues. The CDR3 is CASSLPGARTEAFF. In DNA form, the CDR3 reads TGTGCCAGCAGTTTACCGGGGGCGAGGACTGAAGCTTTCTTT.

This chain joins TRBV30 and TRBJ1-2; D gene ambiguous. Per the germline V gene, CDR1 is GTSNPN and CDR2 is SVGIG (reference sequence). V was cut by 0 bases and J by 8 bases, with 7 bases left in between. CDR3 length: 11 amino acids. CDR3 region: CAWSVFLGYTF. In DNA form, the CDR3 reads TGTGCCTGGAGTGTCTTTCTCGGCTACACCTTC.

The CDR3 protein is CASSVGPGADGYTF. The CDR3 DNA is TGTGCCAGCAGCGTAGGTCCAGGGGCGGATGGCTACACCTTC. The chain carries TRBV9 and TRBJ1-2; D perhaps matches TRBD1 (6 bases). Trimming took off 0 bases at V and 6 bases at J, with 12 bases between the two ends. This CDR3 spans 14 amino acids. CDR1 and CDR2 (germline): SGDLS, YYNGEE.

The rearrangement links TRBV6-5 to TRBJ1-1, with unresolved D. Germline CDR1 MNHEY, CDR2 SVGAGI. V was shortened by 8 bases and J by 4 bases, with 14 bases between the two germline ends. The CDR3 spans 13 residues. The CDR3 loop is CASHVMGSTEAFF. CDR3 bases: TGTGCCAGCCACGTGATGGGGAGCACTGAAGCTTTCTTT.

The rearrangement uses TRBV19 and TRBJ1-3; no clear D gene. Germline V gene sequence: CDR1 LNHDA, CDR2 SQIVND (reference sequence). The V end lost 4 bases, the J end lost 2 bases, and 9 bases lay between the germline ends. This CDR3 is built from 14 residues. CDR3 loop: CASSSDTTGNTIYF. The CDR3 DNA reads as TGTGCCAGTAGTAGCGACACTACTGGAAACACCATATATTTT.

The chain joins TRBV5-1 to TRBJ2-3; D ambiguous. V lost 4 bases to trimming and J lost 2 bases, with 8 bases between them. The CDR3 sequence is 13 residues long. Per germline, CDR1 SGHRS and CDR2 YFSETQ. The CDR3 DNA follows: TGCGCCAGCAGCGTCGGGTCCACAGATACGCAGTATTTT. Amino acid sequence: CASSVGSTDTQYF.

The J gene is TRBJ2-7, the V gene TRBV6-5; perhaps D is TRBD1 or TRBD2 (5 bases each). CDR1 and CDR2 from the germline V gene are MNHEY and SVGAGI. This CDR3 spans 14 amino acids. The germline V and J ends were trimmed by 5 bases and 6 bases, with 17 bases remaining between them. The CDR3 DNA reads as TGTGCCAGCAGTACTACACCGGGGACCCTCGAGCAGTACTTC. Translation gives CASSTTPGTLEQYF.

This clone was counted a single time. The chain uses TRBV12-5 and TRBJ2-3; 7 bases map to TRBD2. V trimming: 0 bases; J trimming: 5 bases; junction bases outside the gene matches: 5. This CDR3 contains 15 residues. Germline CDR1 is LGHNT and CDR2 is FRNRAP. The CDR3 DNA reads TGTGCTAGTGGTTTGGTACTAGGCGGGGGAGATACGCAGTATTTT. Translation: CASGLVLGGGDTQYF.

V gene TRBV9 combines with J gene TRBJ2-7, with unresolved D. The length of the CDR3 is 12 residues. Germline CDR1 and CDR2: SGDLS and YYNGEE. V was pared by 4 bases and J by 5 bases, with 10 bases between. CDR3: CASSTPGDEQYF. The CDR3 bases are TGTGCCAGCAGCACCCCTGGGGACGAGCAGTACTTC.